This paragraph reports one T cell receptor beta chain. Its antigen is still unknown. For TCRbeta, the library was prepared with unique molecular identifiers. One entry per CDR3 protein results from TCRdb running MiXCR on the PCR reads. This table holds a few hundred thousand distinct CDR3 sequences, about 45% found once. This entry belongs to a study of T-cell reconstitution after alpha-beta-depleted transplantation in children. The study's findings and limits: Some patients showed high day-60 TCRbeta diversity, which derived from surviving recipient T cells and thymic progenitors. It was reported that alpha-beta T cells came from several hundred expanded graft clones (about two months after transplant).

This CDR3 has 13 amino acids. The germline V and J ends were trimmed by 7 bases and 1 base, with 8 bases remaining between them. Per germline, CDR1 MDHEN and CDR2 SYDVKM. The sequenced sample was PBMCs, obtained before TCRalphabeta/CD19-depleted stem cell transplant. The receptor was derived from a girl aged 2-10 years with aplastic anemia, due to receive a stem cell transplant. The chain joins TRBV28 to TRBJ1-5; possible D gene TRBD1, 6 bases. CDR3 nucleotides: TGTGCCAGCACGCAGGGGAGCAATCAGCCCCAGCATTTT. This encodes CASTQGSNQPQHF.